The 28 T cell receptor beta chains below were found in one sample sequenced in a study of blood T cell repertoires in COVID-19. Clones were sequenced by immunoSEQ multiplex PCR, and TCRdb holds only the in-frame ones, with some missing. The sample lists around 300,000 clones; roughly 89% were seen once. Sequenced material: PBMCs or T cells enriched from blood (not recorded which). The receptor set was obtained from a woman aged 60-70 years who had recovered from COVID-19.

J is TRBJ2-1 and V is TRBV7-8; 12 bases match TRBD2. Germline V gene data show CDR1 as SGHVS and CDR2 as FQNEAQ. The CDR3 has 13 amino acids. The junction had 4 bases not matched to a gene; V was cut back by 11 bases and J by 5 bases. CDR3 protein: CASSGGANNEQFF. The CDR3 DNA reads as TGTGCCTCTAGCGGGGGGGCTAACAATGAGCAGTTCTTC. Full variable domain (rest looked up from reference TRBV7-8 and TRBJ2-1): GAGVSQSPRYKVAKRGQDVALRCDPISGHVSLFWYQQALGQGPEFLTYFQNEAQLDKSGLPSDRFFAERPEGSVSTLKIQRTQQEDSAVYLCASSGGANNEQFFGPGTRLTVL.

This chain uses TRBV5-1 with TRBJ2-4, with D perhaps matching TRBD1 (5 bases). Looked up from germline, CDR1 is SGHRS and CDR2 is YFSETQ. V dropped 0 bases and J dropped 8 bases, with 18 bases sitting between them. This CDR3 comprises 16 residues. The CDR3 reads CASSLAITSLGDIQYF. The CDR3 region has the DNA TGCGCCAGCAGCTTGGCCATAACATCCCTAGGGGACATTCAGTACTTC.

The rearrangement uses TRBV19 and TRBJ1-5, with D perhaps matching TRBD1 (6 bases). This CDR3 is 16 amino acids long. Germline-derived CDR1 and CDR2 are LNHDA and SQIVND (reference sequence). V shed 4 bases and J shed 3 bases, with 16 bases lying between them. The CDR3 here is CASSRVGTQDNQPQHF. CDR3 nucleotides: TGTGCCAGTAGTAGGGTAGGGACACAGGACAATCAGCCCCAGCATTTT.

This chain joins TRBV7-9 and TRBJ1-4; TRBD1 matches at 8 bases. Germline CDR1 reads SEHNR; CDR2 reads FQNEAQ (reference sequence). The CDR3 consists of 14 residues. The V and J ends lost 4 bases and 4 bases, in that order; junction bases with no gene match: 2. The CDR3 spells CASSSTGDNEKLFF. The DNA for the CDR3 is TGTGCCAGCAGCTCGACAGGGGATAATGAAAAACTGTTTTTT.

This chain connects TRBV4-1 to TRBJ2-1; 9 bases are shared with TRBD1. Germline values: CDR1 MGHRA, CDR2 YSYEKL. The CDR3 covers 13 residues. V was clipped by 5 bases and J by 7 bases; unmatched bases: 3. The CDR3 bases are TGCGCCAGCAGCAAGGGACAGGGAAATGAGCAGTTCTTC. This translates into CASSKGQGNEQFF.

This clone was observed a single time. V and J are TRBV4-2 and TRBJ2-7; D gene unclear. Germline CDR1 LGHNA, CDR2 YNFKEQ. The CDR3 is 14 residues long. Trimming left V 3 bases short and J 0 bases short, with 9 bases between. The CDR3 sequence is CASSHDFSSYEQYF. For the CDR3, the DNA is TGTGCCAGCAGCCACGACTTCTCCTCCTACGAGCAGTACTTC.

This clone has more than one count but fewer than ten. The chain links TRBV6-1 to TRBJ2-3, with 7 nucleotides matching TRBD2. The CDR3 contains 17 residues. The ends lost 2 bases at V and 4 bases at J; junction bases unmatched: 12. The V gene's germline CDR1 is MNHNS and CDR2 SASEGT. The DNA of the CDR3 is TGTGCCAGCAGTGAAACGTACGGGAGGTGGAACCCAGATACGCAGTATTTT. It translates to CASSETYGRWNPDTQYF.

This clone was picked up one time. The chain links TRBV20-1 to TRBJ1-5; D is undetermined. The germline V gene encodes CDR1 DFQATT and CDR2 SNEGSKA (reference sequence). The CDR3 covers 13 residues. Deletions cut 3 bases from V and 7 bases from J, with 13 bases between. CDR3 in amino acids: CSASHLGSQPQHF. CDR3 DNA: TGCAGTGCTAGTCATTTGGGGAGCCAGCCCCAGCATTTT.

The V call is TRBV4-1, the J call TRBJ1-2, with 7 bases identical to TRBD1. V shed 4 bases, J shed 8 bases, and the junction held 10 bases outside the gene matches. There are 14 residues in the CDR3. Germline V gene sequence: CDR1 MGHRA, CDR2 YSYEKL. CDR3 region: CASSRTTGFGGYTF. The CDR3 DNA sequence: TGCGCCAGCAGCCGGACGACAGGGTTTGGCGGCTACACCTTC.

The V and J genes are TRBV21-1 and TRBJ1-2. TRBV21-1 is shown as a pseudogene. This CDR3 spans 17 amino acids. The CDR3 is CASSRLGWIGRDYGYTF. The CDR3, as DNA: TGTGCCAGCAGCAGGTTGGGTTGGATAGGGCGGGACTATGGCTACACCTTC.

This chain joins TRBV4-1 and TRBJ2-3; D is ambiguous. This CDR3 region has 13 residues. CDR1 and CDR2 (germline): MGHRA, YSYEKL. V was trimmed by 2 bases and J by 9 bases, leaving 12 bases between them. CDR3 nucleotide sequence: TGCGCCAGCAGCCAACCGTTACAGACCACGCAGTATTTT. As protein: CASSQPLQTTQYF.

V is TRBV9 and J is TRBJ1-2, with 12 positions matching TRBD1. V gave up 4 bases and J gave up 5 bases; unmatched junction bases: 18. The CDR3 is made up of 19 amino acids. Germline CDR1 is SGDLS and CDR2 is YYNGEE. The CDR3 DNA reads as TGTGCCAGCAGCTCACCGGGACAGGGGGCGGATTTAACGGCTTATGGCTACACCTTC. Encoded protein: CASSSPGQGADLTAYGYTF.

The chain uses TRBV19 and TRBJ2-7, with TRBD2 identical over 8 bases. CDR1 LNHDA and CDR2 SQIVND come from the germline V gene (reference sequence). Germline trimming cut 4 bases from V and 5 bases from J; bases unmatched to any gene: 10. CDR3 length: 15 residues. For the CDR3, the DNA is TGTGCCAGTAGTACAACTAGCGGTGGGGGGAACGAGCAGTACTTC. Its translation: CASSTTSGGGNEQYF.

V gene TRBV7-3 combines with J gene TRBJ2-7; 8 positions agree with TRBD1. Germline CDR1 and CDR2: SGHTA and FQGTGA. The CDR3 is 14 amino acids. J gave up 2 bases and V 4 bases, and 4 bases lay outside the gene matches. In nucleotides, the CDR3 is TGTGCCAGCAGCTCTGGACAGGGTCCCTACGAGCAGTACTTC. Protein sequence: CASSSGQGPYEQYF. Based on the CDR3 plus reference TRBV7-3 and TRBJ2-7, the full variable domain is GAGVSQTPSNKVTEKGKYVELRCDPISGHTALYWYRQSLGQGPEFLIYFQGTGAADDSGLPNDRFFAVRPEGSVSTLKIQRTERGDSAVYLCASSSGQGPYEQYFGPGTRLTVT.

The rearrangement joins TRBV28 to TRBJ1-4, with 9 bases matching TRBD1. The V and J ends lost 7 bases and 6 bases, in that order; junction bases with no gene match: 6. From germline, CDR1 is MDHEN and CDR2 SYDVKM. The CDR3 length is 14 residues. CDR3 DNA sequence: TGTGCCAGCACTCCCGGGACAGGGTATGAAAAACTGTTTTTT. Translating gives CASTPGTGYEKLFF.

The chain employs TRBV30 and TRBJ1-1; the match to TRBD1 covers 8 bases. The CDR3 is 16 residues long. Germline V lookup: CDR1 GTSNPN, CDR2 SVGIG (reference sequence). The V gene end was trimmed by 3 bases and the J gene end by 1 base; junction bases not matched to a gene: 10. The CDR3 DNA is TGTGCCTGGAGACGGGTCGGACAGGGAGGGAACACTGAAGCTTTCTTT. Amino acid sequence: CAWRRVGQGGNTEAFF.

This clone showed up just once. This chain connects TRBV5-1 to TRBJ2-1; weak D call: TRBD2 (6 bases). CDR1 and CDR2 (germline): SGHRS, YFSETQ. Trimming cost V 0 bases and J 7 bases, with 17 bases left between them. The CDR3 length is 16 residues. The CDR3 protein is CASSLGGSRGLNEQFF. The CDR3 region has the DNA TGCGCCAGCAGCTTGGGAGGTTCCCGGGGGTTAAATGAGCAGTTCTTC.

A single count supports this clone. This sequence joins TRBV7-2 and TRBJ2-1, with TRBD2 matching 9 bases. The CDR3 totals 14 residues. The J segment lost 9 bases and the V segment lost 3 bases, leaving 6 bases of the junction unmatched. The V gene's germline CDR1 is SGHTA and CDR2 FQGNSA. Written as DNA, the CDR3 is TGTGCCAGCAGCTTTGGCGGGGGGGCGGGTGAGCAGTTCTTC. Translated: CASSFGGGAGEQFF. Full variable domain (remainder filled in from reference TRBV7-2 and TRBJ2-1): GAGVSQSPSNKVTEKGKDVELRCDPISGHTALYWYRQSLGQGLEFLIYFQGNSAPDKSGLPSDRFSAERTGGSVSTLTIQRTQQEDSAVYLCASSFGGGAGEQFFGPGTRLTVL.

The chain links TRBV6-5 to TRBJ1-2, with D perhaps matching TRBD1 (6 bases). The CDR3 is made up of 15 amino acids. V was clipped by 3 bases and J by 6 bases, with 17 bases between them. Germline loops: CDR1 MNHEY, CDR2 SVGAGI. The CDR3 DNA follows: TGTGCCAGCAGTTATTACATAGGGGGAACCGATGGCTACACCTTC. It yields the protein CASSYYIGGTDGYTF.

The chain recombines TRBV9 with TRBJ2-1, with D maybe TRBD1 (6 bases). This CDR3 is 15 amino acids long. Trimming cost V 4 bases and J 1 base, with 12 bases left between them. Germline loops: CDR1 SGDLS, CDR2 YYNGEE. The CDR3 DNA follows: TGTGCCAGCAGCCCAGAAGGGGGATCCTACAATGAGCAGTTCTTC. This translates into CASSPEGGSYNEQFF.

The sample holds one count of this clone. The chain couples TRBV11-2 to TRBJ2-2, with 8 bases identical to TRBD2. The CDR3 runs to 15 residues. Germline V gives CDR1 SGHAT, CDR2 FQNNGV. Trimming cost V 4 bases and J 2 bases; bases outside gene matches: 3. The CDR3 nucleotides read TGTGCCAGCAGCTCGGTAGCGGGAAACACCGGGGAGCTGTTTTTT. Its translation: CASSSVAGNTGELFF.

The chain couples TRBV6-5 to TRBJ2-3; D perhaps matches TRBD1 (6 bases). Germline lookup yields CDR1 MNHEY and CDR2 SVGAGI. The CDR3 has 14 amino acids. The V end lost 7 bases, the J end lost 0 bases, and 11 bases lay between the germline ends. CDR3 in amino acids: CASKQGLSTDTQYF. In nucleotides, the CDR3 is TGTGCCAGCAAACAGGGTCTAAGCACAGATACGCAGTATTTT.

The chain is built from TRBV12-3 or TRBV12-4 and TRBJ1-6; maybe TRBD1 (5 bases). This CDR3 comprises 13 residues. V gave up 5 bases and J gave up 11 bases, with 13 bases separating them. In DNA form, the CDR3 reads TGTGCCAGCAGTCCCGCAGGGTTGACACCCCTCCACTTT. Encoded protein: CASSPAGLTPLHF.

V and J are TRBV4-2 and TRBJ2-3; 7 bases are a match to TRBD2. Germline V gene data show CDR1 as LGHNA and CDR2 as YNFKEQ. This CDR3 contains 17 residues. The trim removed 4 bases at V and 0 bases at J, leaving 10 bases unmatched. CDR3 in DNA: TGTGCCAGCAGCCGCACCGTCCTAGCGGTTAGCACAGATACGCAGTATTTT. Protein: CASSRTVLAVSTDTQYF.

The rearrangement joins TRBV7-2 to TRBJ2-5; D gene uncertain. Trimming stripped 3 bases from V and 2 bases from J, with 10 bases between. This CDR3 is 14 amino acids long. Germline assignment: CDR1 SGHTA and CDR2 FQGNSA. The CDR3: CASSFLVAQETQYF. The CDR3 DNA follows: TGTGCCAGCAGCTTTTTGGTAGCTCAAGAGACCCAGTACTTC.

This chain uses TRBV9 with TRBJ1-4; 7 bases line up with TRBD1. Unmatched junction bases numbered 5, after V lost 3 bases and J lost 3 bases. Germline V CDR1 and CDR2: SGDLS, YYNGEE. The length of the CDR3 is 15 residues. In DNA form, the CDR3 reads TGTGCCAGCAGCGCCGCCGGGACAGCTAATGAAAAACTGTTTTTT. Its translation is CASSAAGTANEKLFF.

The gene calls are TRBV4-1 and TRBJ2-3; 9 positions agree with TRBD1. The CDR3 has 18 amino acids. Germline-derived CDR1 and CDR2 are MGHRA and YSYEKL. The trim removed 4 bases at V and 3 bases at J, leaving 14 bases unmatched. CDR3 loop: CASSLLATGGRGTDTQYF. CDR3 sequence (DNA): TGCGCCAGCAGCCTATTGGCGACAGGGGGAAGAGGGACAGATACGCAGTATTTT.

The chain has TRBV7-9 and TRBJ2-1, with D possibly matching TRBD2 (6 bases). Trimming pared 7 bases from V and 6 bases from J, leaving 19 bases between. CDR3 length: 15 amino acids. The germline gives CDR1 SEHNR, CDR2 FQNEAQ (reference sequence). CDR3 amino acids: CASNSGLPRPNEQFF. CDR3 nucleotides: TGTGCCAGCAACTCGGGACTCCCCAGACCCAATGAGCAGTTCTTC.